A selection of T cell receptor beta chains follows, all from one sample in a study of cytomegalovirus exposure and HLA in healthy donors. Here immunoSEQ multiplex PCR was the method, and the copy in TCRdb shows in-frame clones only, minus some. This sample has some 160,000 clones, with approximately 84% found just once. The sample taken for sequencing was PBMCs. The receptors come from a male donor in good health and CMV-seropositive. The CDR3 runs from the conserved cysteine through the conserved F or W. Each record gives: J gene, V gene, D gene, clone size, CDR3 protein, CDR3 DNA. A D gene is named only where the DNA matches it firmly. Size is stated for part of the rows, as once, few or many counts, or as a class when the clone is expanded.

>TRBJ2-7|TRBV6-6|TRBD1|once
CASSLDRAIYEQYF
TGTGCCAGCAGTTTGGACAGGGCAATCTACGAGCAGTACTTC
>TRBJ1-6|TRBV7-9|NA|NA
CASRQQGENSPLHF
TGTGCCAGCAGGCAACAGGGTGAGAATTCACCCCTCCACTTT
>TRBJ1-1|TRBV10-3|TRBD1|few
CATTGQLNTEAFF
TGTGCCACGACGGGACAGCTGAACACTGAAGCTTTCTTT
>TRBJ1-2|TRBV20-1|TRBD1|NA
CSALTGNLYTF
TGCAGTGCTTTGACAGGGAATTTGTACACCTTC
>TRBJ2-3|TRBV30|NA|NA
CAWSPYRGRAGDTQYF
TGTGCCTGGAGTCCTTATCGGGGAAGGGCGGGAGATACGCAGTATTTT
>TRBJ2-5|TRBV6-5|TRBD1|NA
CASSYHPGQSQETQYF
TGTGCCAGCAGTTACCACCCGGGACAGTCCCAAGAGACCCAGTACTTC
>TRBJ1-4|TRBV27|TRBD1|NA
CASSLYRGGGTNEKLFF
TGTGCCAGCAGTCTCTACAGGGGTGGGGGGACTAATGAAAAACTGTTTTTT
>TRBJ2-5|TRBV6-6|NA|NA
CASRGWAVSGETQYF
TGTGCCAGCAGAGGTTGGGCAGTTAGTGGAGAGACCCAGTACTTC
>TRBJ2-3|TRBV9|NA|few
CASSVESGRDTQYF
TGTGCCAGCAGCGTAGAATCTGGGAGAGATACGCAGTATTTT
>TRBJ1-1|TRBV29-1|NA|NA
CSVTTGDF
TGCAGCGTTACCACCGGGGACTTT
>TRBJ2-7|TRBV29-1|NA|NA
CSPSDKENYEQYF
TGCAGCCCGTCCGACAAGGAAAACTACGAGCAGTACTTC
>TRBJ1-2|TRBV10-2|TRBD1|NA
CASMRDSAYGYTF
TGCGCCAGCATGAGGGACAGCGCCTATGGCTACACCTTC
>TRBJ1-5|TRBV7-9|NA|NA
CASSLFSEGQPQHF
TGTGCCAGCAGCTTATTCTCAGAGGGTCAGCCCCAGCATTTT
>TRBJ1-4|TRBV28|TRBD1|NA
CASSFPGTGVGKLFF
TGTGCCAGCAGTTTTCCGGGGACAGGGGTCGGAAAACTGTTTTTT
>TRBJ2-2|TRBV7-8|NA|NA
CASSPSLRGFTGELFF
TGTGCCAGCAGTCCCTCCTTGAGAGGGTTCACCGGGGAGCTGTTTTTT
>TRBJ1-4|TRBV28|NA|NA
CASSGRRTINEKLFF
TGTGCCAGCAGTGGCCGCCGGACTATTAATGAAAAACTGTTTTTT
>TRBJ1-1|TRBV7-9|NA|NA
CASSLSGGQENTEAFF
TGTGCCAGCAGCTTATCGGGGGGCCAGGAGAACACTGAAGCTTTCTTT
>TRBJ2-7|TRBV23-1|TRBD1|NA
CASSHPDRVEQYF
TGCGCCAGCAGTCACCCAGACAGGGTTGAGCAGTACTTC
>TRBJ2-2|TRBV7-2|TRBD2|few
CASSLPSGMSRTGELFF
TGTGCCAGCAGCTTACCTAGCGGGATGAGTCGCACCGGGGAGCTGTTTTTT
>TRBJ2-7|TRBV5-1|NA|NA
CASSLGFPARTARSYEQYF
TGCGCCAGCAGCTTGGGATTCCCGGCTAGGACAGCACGATCCTACGAGCAGTACTTC
>TRBJ1-1|TRBV28|NA|NA
CASSLTPGAGTEAFF
TGTGCCAGCAGTTTAACCCCCGGAGCGGGTACTGAAGCTTTCTTT
>TRBJ2-3|TRBV5-1|TRBD2|NA
CASSLGVAGGLNTDTQYF
TGCGCCAGCAGCTTAGGTGTAGCGGGAGGGCTAAACACAGATACGCAGTATTTT
>TRBJ2-7|TRBV5-1|NA|NA
CASSAQGIGVDEQYF
TGCGCCAGCAGCGCCCAGGGCATAGGTGTTGACGAGCAGTACTTC
>TRBJ2-7|TRBV25-1|TRBD2|NA
CASRSGTRSNYEQYF
TGTGCCAGCAGATCTGGGACTAGAAGTAATTACGAGCAGTACTTC
>TRBJ1-4|TRBV5-6|NA|once
CASSSYRISAEKLFF
TGTGCCAGCAGCTCATACAGGATATCGGCTGAAAAACTGTTTTTT
>TRBJ2-7|TRBV6-1|TRBD2|NA
CASTTAGGLYEQYF
TGTGCCAGCACTACGGCGGGAGGGCTCTACGAGCAGTACTTC
>TRBJ2-5|TRBV5-8|TRBD1|NA
CASSIGQALPLQETQYF
TGTGCCAGCAGTATCGGACAGGCCCTACCCCTTCAAGAGACCCAGTACTTC
>TRBJ2-7|TRBV27|TRBD1|NA
CASSPSGTGVFHEQYF
TGTGCCAGCAGTCCGTCCGGGACAGGGGTGTTCCACGAGCAGTACTTC
>TRBJ2-7|TRBV23-1|NA|NA
CASSRGSRMSYEQYF
TGCGCCAGCAGCCGAGGGAGCCGAATGTCCTACGAGCAGTACTTC
>TRBJ2-3|TRBV5-4|NA|few
CASSLLLAGATDTQYF
TGTGCCAGCAGCCTCTTACTAGCTGGGGCAACAGATACGCAGTATTTT